One and the same sample provided the 28 T cell receptor beta chains below, sequenced in a study of CD8 T cells in ankylosing spondylitis. TCRdb reanalysed the 5' RACE reads using MiXCR and keeps one entry per CDR3 protein. The sample has about 110,000 distinct CDR3 sequences, 24% seen once. The specimen sequenced was synovial fluid, either unsorted or a sorted T cell fraction (not recorded which). The receptors were gathered from a male donor with ankylosing spondylitis.

The gene calls are TRBV30 and TRBJ2-5, with TRBD2 matching over 11 bases. The ends lost 1 base at V and 4 bases at J; junction bases unmatched: 5. Germline lookup yields CDR1 GTSNPN and CDR2 SVGIG (reference sequence). The CDR3 is made up of 15 amino acids. CDR3 DNA: TGTGCCTGGAGTGGAACACTAGCGGGAGCAGAGACCCAGTACTTC. The encoded protein is CAWSGTLAGAETQYF.

This clonotype was observed many times. The rearrangement links TRBV7-2 to TRBJ1-1; a weak D match, TRBD1 (5 bases). The germline V and J ends were trimmed by 5 bases and 2 bases, with 9 bases remaining between them. Germline assignment: CDR1 SGHTA and CDR2 FQGNSA. The CDR3 contains 13 residues. The CDR3 sequence: CASSLGHNTEAFF. In DNA form, the CDR3 reads TGTGCCAGCAGCCTCGGACACAACACTGAAGCTTTCTTT. Full variable domain (rest looked up from reference TRBV7-2 and TRBJ1-1): GAGVSQSPSNKVTEKGKDVELRCDPISGHTALYWYRQSLGQGLEFLIYFQGNSAPDKSGLPSDRFSAERTGGSVSTLTIQRTQQEDSAVYLCASSLGHNTEAFFGQGTRLTVV.

This clonotype showed up many times. This chain connects TRBV12-3 or TRBV12-4 to TRBJ2-4, with 11 bases matching TRBD2. The CDR3 is made up of 18 amino acids. V lost 6 bases to trimming and J lost 0 bases; unmatched junction nucleotides: 10. Here the CDR3 DNA reads TGTGCCAGCAGCCCTCCGGGACTAGCGGTACTAGCCAAAAACATTCAGTACTTC. Translating gives CASSPPGLAVLAKNIQYF.

The sample holds one count of this clonotype. The gene calls are TRBV20-1 and TRBJ2-5; TRBD1 or TRBD2 may be the D gene (6 bases each). The length of the CDR3 is 12 residues. The germline V gene encodes CDR1 DFQATT and CDR2 SNEGSKA (reference sequence). The germline V and J ends were trimmed by 5 bases and 4 bases, with 11 bases remaining between them. CDR3 in amino acids: CSAGGGRETQYF. CDR3 nucleotides: TGCAGTGCTGGAGGGGGGAGAGAGACCCAGTACTTC.

The chain combines TRBV20-1 with TRBJ1-4, with a possible D match to TRBD1 (6 bases). This CDR3 comprises 15 residues. CDR1 is DFQATT, CDR2 SNEGSKA, per germline (reference sequence). Trimming took off 0 bases at V and 8 bases at J, with 16 bases between the two ends. In nucleotides, the CDR3 is TGCAGTGCTAGAGACCGTTCAGGGGCGAGGGAAAAACTGTTTTTT. Encoded protein: CSARDRSGAREKLFF.

This clonotype was picked up a small number of times. J is TRBJ1-4 and V is TRBV7-8; D unclear. CDR3 length equals 13 residues. The germline V gene has CDR1 SGHVS and CDR2 FQNEAQ. Trimming removed 3 bases at V and 7 bases at J, with 9 bases between. Here the CDR3 reads CASSFAVGEKLFF. The CDR3 DNA sequence: TGTGCCAGCAGCTTTGCGGTGGGTGAAAAACTGTTTTTT.

The rearrangement links TRBV20-1 to TRBJ2-7; D is unresolved. CDR1 and CDR2 from the germline V gene are DFQATT and SNEGSKA (reference sequence). The CDR3 has 13 residues. Between the trimmed V and J ends, which lost 3 bases and 2 bases, there was a span of 11 bases. In nucleotides, the CDR3 is TGCAGTGCTAGCGGGCCCCCCCCCTACGAGCAGTACGTC. Amino acids: CSASGPPPYEQYV.

Relative to its sample, this clonotype is medium-sized. The CDR3 reads CASSPSGQLNTEAFF. DNA for the CDR3: TGTGCCAGCAGCCCCTCTGGGCAGTTGAACACTGAAGCTTTCTTT. V usage is TRBV7-9 and J usage is TRBJ1-1; D remains ambiguous. The CDR3 runs to 15 residues. V was pared by 5 bases and J by 0 bases, with 13 bases between. CDR1 and CDR2 (germline): SEHNR, FQNEAQ (reference sequence).

CDR3 sequence (DNA): TGTGCCAGCAGTTTCCGGGACAGGTTAGCTAACTATGGCTACACCTTC. It codes for CASSFRDRLANYGYTF. The chain combines TRBV2 with TRBJ1-2; 8 bases are a match to TRBD1. The CDR3 is made up of 16 amino acids. V dropped 5 bases and J dropped 0; count of bases not matched to a gene: 8. Germline loops: CDR1 SNHLY, CDR2 FYNNEI.

At least ten counts were recorded for this clonotype. The rearrangement joins TRBV7-2 to TRBJ2-5; D possibly corresponds to TRBD2 (5 bases). The length of the CDR3 is 14 residues. Germline V gene lookup returns CDR1 SGHTA and CDR2 FQGNSA. Trimming took 2 bases from V and 5 from J, leaving 12 bases between them. The CDR3 DNA sequence: TGTGCCAGCAGCTTAAATCCCGGGGATGAGACCCAGTACTTC. Its protein product is CASSLNPGDETQYF.

In this sample, this clonotype turned up a few times. CDR3 loop: CASGPGPLTISYTF. The CDR3 DNA sequence: TGTGCTAGTGGTCCGGGACCTCTAACAATAAGCTACACCTTC. This chain joins TRBV12-5 and TRBJ1-2, with a weak D call TRBD1 (5 bases). CDR3 size: 14 residues. Trimming took off 5 bases at V and 9 bases at J, with 19 bases between the two ends. Germline values: CDR1 LGHNT, CDR2 FRNRAP.

This clonotype was detected many times. V and J are TRBV7-2 and TRBJ1-3, with D possibly TRBD1 on 5 matching bases. Germline V gene data show CDR1 as SGHTA and CDR2 as FQGNSA. V was pared by 5 bases and J by 10 bases, with 12 bases between. The CDR3 runs to 12 residues. CDR3 coding DNA: TGTGCCAGCAGCCCTTCCGGGGGGACCATATATTTT. This gives the protein CASSPSGGTIYF.

The V and J genes are TRBV24-1 and TRBJ1-2; possible D gene TRBD1, 5 bases. The CDR3 consists of 13 residues. Per the germline V gene, CDR1 is KGHDR and CDR2 is SFDVKD. Between the trimmed V and J ends, which lost 5 bases and 3 bases, there was a span of 9 bases. CDR3 protein: CATSGGHYYGYTF. For the CDR3, the DNA is TGTGCCACCAGTGGAGGACACTACTATGGCTACACCTTC.

This clonotype has just a few counts. DNA for the CDR3: TGTGCCAGCAGCGTCCCGGGGACTGGACAAGAGACCCAGTACTTC. Amino acids: CASSVPGTGQETQYF. V is TRBV7-8 and J is TRBJ2-5, with a tentative D call TRBD2 (6 bases). The CDR3 runs 15 residues. Germline V gene lookup returns CDR1 SGHVS and CDR2 FQNEAQ. V was shortened by 5 bases and J by 2 bases, with 15 bases between the two germline ends.

The chain uses TRBV29-1 and TRBJ2-2, with 7 nucleotides matching TRBD2. The CDR3 covers 15 residues. Trimming at V came to 1 base and at J to 5 bases, leaving 7 bases not matched to a gene. Germline CDR1 SQVTM, CDR2 ANQGSEA. Here the CDR3 reads CSVEGGEGGTGELFF. The CDR3 nucleotides read TGCAGCGTTGAAGGTGGCGAGGGAGGGACCGGGGAGCTGTTTTTT.

This clonotype was counted a few times. CDR3 sequence reads: CASSIPAGTGYGYTF. For the CDR3, the DNA is TGTGCCAGTAGTATCCCCGCCGGGACAGGTTATGGCTACACCTTC. The rearrangement joins TRBV19 to TRBJ1-2; 8 bases align to TRBD1. Germline trimming cut 3 bases from V and 5 bases from J; bases unmatched to any gene: 8. CDR3 length: 15 amino acids. Germline CDR1 reads LNHDA; CDR2 reads SQIVND (reference sequence).

This chain connects TRBV10-3 to TRBJ2-5; tentative D call: TRBD1 (5 bases). Germline loops: CDR1 ENHRY, CDR2 SYGVKD. V was shortened by 6 bases and J by 1 base, with 12 bases between the two germline ends. There are 14 residues in the CDR3. Here the CDR3 reads CAISFQGSQETQYF. CDR3 bases: TGTGCCATCAGCTTTCAGGGAAGCCAAGAGACCCAGTACTTC.

This clonotype turned up a few times. The CDR3 spells CASSLTTGTDTQYF. As DNA, the CDR3 is TGTGCCAGCAGCTTAACGACAGGGACAGATACGCAGTATTTT. The chain recombines TRBV11-2 with TRBJ2-3; TRBD1 aligns across 7 bases. This CDR3 is 14 amino acids long. After removal of 2 bases from V and 3 bases from J, the junction contained 2 bases not matched to a gene. In germline, CDR1 is SGHAT, CDR2 FQNNGV.

The rearrangement links TRBV6-1 to TRBJ2-5, with 10 bases matching TRBD2. The germline V gene has CDR1 MNHNS and CDR2 SASEGT. This CDR3 has 13 residues. V was clipped by 7 bases and J by 4 bases; unmatched bases: 3. The CDR3 DNA sequence: TGTGCCAGCAAAAGGACTAGCGGAGAGACCCAGTACTTC. Translated, it gives CASKRTSGETQYF.

V gene TRBV18 combines with J gene TRBJ1-5, with 9 bases fitting TRBD1. Germline CDR1 and CDR2: KGHSH and LQKENI. With 3 bases clipped from V and 6 bases from J, the junction kept 6 bases outside the gene matches. The CDR3 loop spans 15 amino acids. For the CDR3, the DNA is TGTGCCAGCTCACCCACAGGGGGCGAGGGTCAGCCCCAGCATTTT. Translated, it gives CASSPTGGEGQPQHF.

Only a few counts were recorded for this clonotype. The V gene is TRBV7-9, the J gene TRBJ2-3, with no clear D. The ends were cut back, 8 bases at V and 2 bases at J, with 8 bases in the middle. There are 12 residues in the CDR3. CDR1 and CDR2 (germline): SEHNR, FQNEAQ (reference sequence). The CDR3 DNA is TGTGCCAGCGGATTTGACACAGATACGCAGTATTTT. This translates into CASGFDTDTQYF.

This clonotype was detected only a few times. CDR3: CASQRGGSTDTQYF. CDR3 coding DNA: TGCGCCAGCCAGAGGGGAGGGAGTACAGATACGCAGTATTTT. J is TRBJ2-3 and V is TRBV5-1, with 7 bases aligning to TRBD2. This CDR3 is built from 14 residues. V was pared by 7 bases and J by 3 bases, with 8 bases of the junction left unmatched. From germline, CDR1 is SGHRS and CDR2 YFSETQ.

The chain is built from TRBV14 and TRBJ2-3; 7 bases align to TRBD2. The germline V gene has CDR1 SGHDN and CDR2 FVKESK. This CDR3 region has 16 residues. V dropped 1 base and J dropped 2; count of bases not matched to a gene: 6. Written as DNA, the CDR3 is TGTGCCAGCAGCCAAGTAGCGGGCGGTTACACAGATACGCAGTATTTT. Its translation is CASSQVAGGYTDTQYF.

This clonotype has only a few counts. The chain is built from TRBV5-1 and TRBJ2-2; TRBD2 aligns across 8 bases. The CDR3 covers 16 residues. Germline V gene sequence: CDR1 SGHRS, CDR2 YFSETQ. J gave up 6 bases and V 9 bases, and 16 bases lay outside the gene matches. CDR3 coding DNA: TGCGCCACCACCTTGGGACTAGGGTCCTTGCCCGGGGAGCTGTTTTTT. Translation gives CATTLGLGSLPGELFF.

V gene TRBV24-1 combines with J gene TRBJ2-2, with D uncertain. Trimming shortened V by 3 bases and J by 2 bases, and 9 bases separated the two germline ends. This CDR3 is built from 15 residues. Germline CDR1 reads KGHDR; CDR2 reads SFDVKD. The chain's CDR3 is CATSDRRVNTGELFF. As DNA, the CDR3 is TGTGCCACCAGTGATCGTCGGGTCAACACCGGGGAGCTGTTTTTT.

This clonotype has a handful of counts. CDR3 in DNA: TGTGCCTGCCAAGGGAACACTGAAGCTTTCTTT. Residues: CACQGNTEAFF. J is TRBJ1-1 and V is TRBV30; D ambiguous. The V and J ends lost 6 bases and 1 base respectively, with 6 bases between them. CDR1 GTSNPN and CDR2 SVGIG come from the germline V gene (reference sequence). This CDR3 has 11 residues. The variable domain in full, completed from reference TRBV30 and TRBJ1-1, reads SQTIHQWPATLVQPVGSPLSLECTVEGTSNPNLYWYRQAAGRGLQLLFYSVGIGQISSEVPQNLSASRPQDRQFILSSKKLLLSDSGFYLCACQGNTEAFFGQGTRLTVV.

This clonotype was counted a few times. Written as DNA, the CDR3 is TGTGCCAGCAGCAGGGTTAGGGATGGCTACACCTTC. Its protein is CASSRVRDGYTF. The V gene is TRBV6-6, the J gene TRBJ1-2; D is possibly TRBD1 (5 bases). Trimming cost V 6 bases and J 6 bases, with 11 bases left between them. Germline V lookup: CDR1 MNHNY, CDR2 SVGAGI (reference sequence). The CDR3 length is 12 residues.

J is TRBJ2-1 and V is TRBV6-2 or TRBV6-3; 7 bases map to TRBD2. The CDR3 totals 15 residues. The J segment lost 0 bases and the V segment lost 5 bases, leaving 4 bases of the junction unmatched. Germline CDR1 reads MNHEY; CDR2 reads SVGEGT. The CDR3 loop is CASSLADPSYNEQFF. The CDR3 nucleotides read TGTGCCAGCAGTCTAGCGGACCCCTCCTACAATGAGCAGTTCTTC.